The T cell receptor (beta chain) described here comes from a study of cytomegalovirus exposure and HLA in healthy donors. For the study at large: Genotyping of roughly 400 donors showed that around 86% belonged to the Caucasian-associated ancestry cluster. Whole-study findings and limits: Rare TCR sequences predominated, though certain public TCRs were found in many donors. CMV serostatus was the only recorded immune exposure for donors. There were three CMV-associated chains whose specificity for CMV antigens was confirmed in vitro.

The CDR3 totals 15 residues. The V gene lost 2 bases and the J gene lost 4 bases, with 11 bases spanning the gap. Germline values: CDR1 SGHTA, CDR2 FQGNSA. For this clone: Its antigen is as yet unknown.

Primers: 60 Vbeta forward and 13 Jbeta reverse. The repertoire was sequenced with immunoSEQ multiplex PCR; TCRdb's copy has only in-frame clones and lacks some. Of approximately 110,000 clones in the sample, around 77% are singletons; the top ten hold around 3.5%. The clonotype originates from a human donor in good health. The chain links TRBV7-2 to TRBJ2-2; D is perhaps TRBD2 (5 bases). Material for sequencing was PBMCs. CDR3 in amino acids: CASSLLGSRTGELFF. CDR3 sequence (DNA): TGTGCCAGCAGCTTATTAGGGAGCCGCACCGGGGAGCTGTTTTTT.